The rows below give T cell receptor beta chains drawn from one sample of a study of T cells in Graves' hyperthyroidism and ophthalmopathy. A single record per CDR3 protein comes from TCRdb applying MiXCR to the multiplex PCR reads. The repertoire holds about 260,000 distinct CDR3 sequences, with 20% to 25% as singletons. Sequenced input: blood. These receptors originate from a man aged 25-40 years with Graves' ophthalmopathy. CDR3s include the opening cysteine and the closing phenylalanine or tryptophan. The order of the fields is CDR3 DNA, CDR3 protein, D gene, V gene, J gene, clone size. The D gene is left open where the match is weak. The listing skips clone size in some rows; elsewhere it reads once, few, many or a size class.

TGTGCCAGCTCACCAGCCCGTGGGGACAGGGCGGACTACAATGAGCAGTTCTTC	CASSPARGDRADYNEQFF	TRBD1	TRBV18	TRBJ2-1	.
TGTGCCTGTGCCCGTTCCTACAATGAGCAGTTCTTC	CACARSYNEQFF	.	TRBV19	TRBJ2-1	once
TGTGCCAGTAACACTCAGACAGGGATCCACGAGCAGTACTTC	CASNTQTGIHEQYF	TRBD1	TRBV19	TRBJ2-7	.
TGTGCCAGCAGCAGCAAACAGGTAGTGAACACTGAAGCTTTCTTT	CASSSKQVVNTEAFF	.	TRBV5-8	TRBJ1-1	few
TGTGCCAGCAGCCAAGTGTGGGGTAATGAGCAGTTCTTC	CASSQVWGNEQFF	.	TRBV3-1	TRBJ2-1	many
TGTGCCAGCAGTTACTCGCTCCGGACAGGGTTGGCCTACGAGCAGTACTTC	CASSYSLRTGLAYEQYF	TRBD1	TRBV6-6	TRBJ2-7	.
TGTGCCAGCAGCTCGGACAGGGCGAACACTGAAGCTTTCTTT	CASSSDRANTEAFF	TRBD1	TRBV7-3	TRBJ1-1	.
TGCAGTGCTAGAGAAACAGGAGGTTGGCAAGAGACCCAGTACTTC	CSARETGGWQETQYF	.	TRBV20-1	TRBJ2-5	many
TGCGCCAGCAGCTTTATCCCCCGAAAGCGGGGGGAGGGTAATGAGCAGTTCTTC	CASSFIPRKRGEGNEQFF	TRBD2	TRBV5-1	TRBJ2-1	.
TGCAGTGCTCAAGAGACAGGGAAGGGCGGGGAGCTGTTTTTT	CSAQETGKGGELFF	TRBD1	TRBV20-1	TRBJ2-2	few
TGTGCCAGCAGTGGGGCCGGGACAGGGAACTATGGCTACACCTTC	CASSGAGTGNYGYTF	TRBD1	TRBV2	TRBJ1-2	.
TGTGCCAGCAGCCCCCGGACAGGGAACACTGAAGCTTTCTTT	CASSPRTGNTEAFF	TRBD1	TRBV3-1	TRBJ1-1	many
TGTGCCAGCAGACCCCTCACGGGGACCACTAACTATGGCTACACCTTC	CASRPLTGTTNYGYTF	.	TRBV27	TRBJ1-2	.
TGTGCCAGCAGTTACCGCAGGTCCTACGAGCAGTACTTC	CASSYRRSYEQYF	.	TRBV6-5	TRBJ2-7	.
TGTGCCAGCAGCTTACTAGCGGGACTTACCAATGAGCAGTTCTTC	CASSLLAGLTNEQFF	TRBD2	TRBV11-2	TRBJ2-1	many
TGCAGTGCTAGTGAAGGGGGACACAATGAGCAGTTCTTC	CSASEGGHNEQFF	.	TRBV20-1	TRBJ2-1	.
TGTGCCAGCAGTGCTGCTGAGGACAGGTCAAGAAACATTCAGTACTTC	CASSAAEDRSRNIQYF	TRBD1	TRBV7-9	TRBJ2-4	few
TGTGCCAGCAGCTTAGGATCAGGGTCAGAGACCCAGTACTTC	CASSLGSGSETQYF	.	TRBV11-3	TRBJ2-5	many
TGTGCCAGCAGTCCGGGACAGGGAGGACGTGAAAAACTGTTTTTT	CASSPGQGGREKLFF	TRBD1	TRBV6-1	TRBJ1-4	.
TGTGCCAGCAGCCAGATCGACAGGGGTGCAAAGACCCAGTACTTC	CASSQIDRGAKTQYF	TRBD1	TRBV3-1	TRBJ2-5	.
TGTGCCAGCAGTGTCTTATCGGGAGGGACCGGGGAGCTGTTTTTT	CASSVLSGGTGELFF	TRBD2	TRBV6-1	TRBJ2-2	many
TGTGCCACCAGCGCCATTGGCCCCGGGGCGAGGGTGACTGAAGCTTTCTTT	CATSAIGPGARVTEAFF	.	TRBV15	TRBJ1-1	.
TGTGCCAGCAGTTTGATGGCGGCATCCTACGAGCAGTACTTC	CASSLMAASYEQYF	.	TRBV27	TRBJ2-7	few
TGTGCCAGCAGCACGCAGGGGGTCTACGAGCAGTACTTC	CASSTQGVYEQYF	TRBD1	TRBV6-1	TRBJ2-7	.
TGTGCCAGCAGCGCCTTGAAGGCGGGGGAGCTGTTTTTT	CASSALKAGELFF	.	TRBV7-9	TRBJ2-2	.
TGTGCCAGCAGGCGGACAGGGGTTTATGAAAAACTGTTTTTT	CASRRTGVYEKLFF	TRBD1	TRBV27	TRBJ1-4	.
TGCGCCAGCAGCTTGCAAGGGAATAGCAATCAGCCCCAGCATTTT	CASSLQGNSNQPQHF	.	TRBV5-1	TRBJ1-5	few
TGTGCCAGCAGTACCCGATTTCAGGGATACACTGAAGCTTTCTTT	CASSTRFQGYTEAFF	.	TRBV12-3/TRBV12-4	TRBJ1-1	many
TGTGCCAGCGAGGGTAGCGGGATGGGCGATACGCAGTATTTT	CASEGSGMGDTQYF	TRBD2	TRBV3-1	TRBJ2-3	.
TGTGCCAGCGCAACCGACAGGGTGGTTATCACTGAAGCTTTCTTT	CASATDRVVITEAFF	TRBD1	TRBV11-1	TRBJ1-1	.
TGTGCCTGGAGTGTAAGACAGGTTGAGGCTTTCTTT	CAWSVRQVEAFF	.	TRBV30	TRBJ1-1	.
TGTGCCTGGAGGGCCGGGACAGGGGGCGTTCGTGAGCAGTTCTTC	CAWRAGTGGVREQFF	TRBD1	TRBV30	TRBJ2-1	few
TGTGCCAGCAGCTTAGATTTCGTTGACAATTCACCCCTCCACTTT	CASSLDFVDNSPLHF	.	TRBV11-3	TRBJ1-6	.
TGTGCCAGCACCCCCGGGAGGGGAGGCGGGGAGACCCAGTACTTC	CASTPGRGGGETQYF	TRBD2	TRBV11-2	TRBJ2-5	.
TGTGCCAGCAGTCCAGTAGCGGGAGGATACGAGCAGTACTTC	CASSPVAGGYEQYF	TRBD2	TRBV27	TRBJ2-7	.
TGTGCCAGCAGTTTGGGCAGGGGGCCTACTAATGAAAAACTGTTTTTT	CASSLGRGPTNEKLFF	TRBD1	TRBV28	TRBJ1-4	many
TGTGCCAGCGGTCTCCCCCCCTCCTACGAGCAGTACTTC	CASGLPPSYEQYF	.	TRBV6-1	TRBJ2-7	few
TGTGCCAGCAGCGTAGATCACACAGATACGCAGTATTTT	CASSVDHTDTQYF	.	TRBV9	TRBJ2-3	few
TGTGCCAGCAGCAGTCTCGGTGATTACGAGCAGTACTTC	CASSSLGDYEQYF	.	TRBV11-2	TRBJ2-7	.
TGTGCCAGCAGCCTGACAGGGTTCGACCAGCCCCAGCATTTT	CASSLTGFDQPQHF	TRBD1	TRBV7-9	TRBJ1-5	once
TGCAGCGTTGAATCTGGGGCCAACGTCCTGACTTTC	CSVESGANVLTF	.	TRBV29-1	TRBJ2-6	few
TGTGCCAGCAGTTCTTCCCTCGGGCTTTCCGATGAGCAGTTCTTC	CASSSSLGLSDEQFF	.	TRBV12-3/TRBV12-4	TRBJ2-1	few
TGTGCCAGCAGCCCGGGACTACACAATGAGCAGTTCTTC	CASSPGLHNEQFF	TRBD2	TRBV27	TRBJ2-1	few
TGTGCCAGCAGTTTAACCCCACAGGAGCGAAGGACTGAAGCTTTCTTT	CASSLTPQERRTEAFF	.	TRBV28	TRBJ1-1	few
TGCAGCGTTGAGTCCCCCGGGGAGCTGTTTTTT	CSVESPGELFF	.	TRBV29-1	TRBJ2-2	few
TGTGCCAGCATTGACGGCGGGCCCTCCTACAATGAGCAGTTCTTC	CASIDGGPSYNEQFF	.	TRBV25-1	TRBJ2-1	.
TGCAGTGCCCCCCCTAGGGCTAGCGGGAGAGATACGCAGTATTTT	CSAPPRASGRDTQYF	TRBD2	TRBV20-1	TRBJ2-3	.
TGTGCCAGCAGTCCCTATCCCGGTGCCGGCTTCACAGATACGCAGTATTTT	CASSPYPGAGFTDTQYF	.	TRBV12-3/TRBV12-4	TRBJ2-3	many
TGTGCCAGCCTTGTGGTCGGGGGTAACAATGAGCAGTTCTTC	CASLVVGGNNEQFF	.	TRBV28	TRBJ2-1	.
TGTGCCAGTAGTTCGACAGTATCGATGGGCGAGCAGTACTTC	CASSSTVSMGEQYF	.	TRBV19	TRBJ2-7	few
TGTGCCAGCTCACCGCCAGGGGGCGACTTGGCTAATGGCTACACCTTC	CASSPPGGDLANGYTF	TRBD1	TRBV18	TRBJ1-2	.
TGCGCCAGCAAGGGGACAGAAGAGTCGGGGGAGCAGTACTTC	CASKGTEESGEQYF	TRBD1	TRBV10-1	TRBJ2-7	.
TGCAGTGCTAGTAGGCCGCAGAGCGGGGGCTACGAGCAGTACTTC	CSASRPQSGGYEQYF	TRBD2	TRBV20-1	TRBJ2-7	many
TGTGCCAGCAGCCGAATTAAGATTGACACCGGGGAGCTGTTTTTT	CASSRIKIDTGELFF	.	TRBV2	TRBJ2-2	.
TGTGCCAGCAACCCGGGACAGATGAACACTGAAGCTTTCTTT	CASNPGQMNTEAFF	TRBD1	TRBV11-3	TRBJ1-1	many
TGCGCCAGCAGCTTATTCGGCCGATCTAGCGGGGGTTTCACAGATACGCAGTATTTT	CASSLFGRSSGGFTDTQYF	TRBD2	TRBV5-1	TRBJ2-3	.
TGTGCCAGCAGCCAGACAGGCGGCGAGCAGTACTTC	CASSQTGGEQYF	.	TRBV7-6	TRBJ2-7	few
TGTGCCAGCAGCTCTAATGGCGCGAGCTCCTACAATGAGCAGTTCTTC	CASSSNGASSYNEQFF	.	TRBV12-3/TRBV12-4	TRBJ2-1	.